The present T cell receptor beta chain was sequenced within a study of blood T cell repertoires in COVID-19. Overall study: Italy, Spain and the United States were the sources of the convalescent and acute COVID-19 samples. Sources were T cells, B-cell-depleted T cells, or PBMCs; the material itself was cDNA or gDNA.

In the original analysis: Amplification of reference gene primers was used by the study to estimate nucleated cell counts. Profiling relied on immunoSEQ multiplex PCR, and the TCRdb table lists in-frame clones only, not all of them. Clonal size and the V and J genes are those of that table, whereas D and trimming came from the DNA. Of approximately 310,000 clones detected, 70% to 90% appear once; the ten largest clones hold 7.8%. There are a few counts of this clone. CDR1 and CDR2 (germline): MNHEY, SVGEGT. The CDR3 has 16 amino acids. With 2 bases clipped from V and 3 bases from J, the junction kept 6 bases outside the gene matches.

The sequenced sample was peripheral blood. The chain carries TRBV6-2 or TRBV6-3 and TRBJ1-2, with TRBD1 identical over 10 bases. The clonotype comes from a woman in her forties or fifties who had recovered from COVID-19. The CDR3 loop is CASSYGQGDVYYGYTF. In DNA, the CDR3 is TGTGCCAGCAGTTACGGACAGGGGGATGTTTACTATGGCTACACCTTC.